The next 7 T cell receptor beta chains were all read from a single sample in a study of CD8 T cells in cerebrospinal fluid in Alzheimer's disease. TCRdb re-called the 10x single-cell sequencing reads and shows each CDR3 protein once, DNA omitted. The sample table includes some 750 distinct CDR3 sequences. The sequencing input was cerebrospinal fluid. The receptor source for this set is a human donor in good health.

In terms of frequency, this clonotype is medium-sized. The V call is TRBV5-8, the J call TRBJ1-2. This CDR3 comprises 14 residues. Germline lookup yields CDR1 SGHTS and CDR2 YDEGEE. CDR3 loop: CASSLGWANYGYTF.

This clonotype is deemed large by its frequency. The V call is TRBV7-2, the J call TRBJ2-5; TCRdb picks TRBD1, but there is no DNA to check that call. Germline V CDR1 and CDR2: SGHTA, FQGNSA. The CDR3 is 16 residues long. The CDR3: CASSSRDRGRPETQYF. The complete variable domain, with remaining parts taken from reference TRBV7-2 and TRBJ2-5, reads GAGVSQSPSNKVTEKGKDVELRCDPISGHTALYWYRQSLGQGLEFLIYFQGNSAPDKSGLPSDRFSAERTGGSVSTLTIQRTQQEDSAVYLCASSSRDRGRPETQYFGPGTRLLVL.

By frequency, this clonotype is medium-sized. V and J are TRBV5-1 and TRBJ1-1. Germline values: CDR1 SGHRS, CDR2 YFSETQ. The CDR3 extends over 12 amino acids. CDR3 sequence: CASSLMNTEAFF.

This clonotype is labeled medium-sized based on frequency. The genes are TRBV9 and TRBJ2-6. The CDR3 contains 17 residues. The germline gives CDR1 SGDLS, CDR2 YYNGEE. This CDR3 reads CASSVGDPSSGANVLTF.

Judged by frequency, this clonotype is large. V usage is TRBV7-2 and J usage is TRBJ2-3; there is no DNA to check the TCRdb D call of TRBD1. The CDR3 length is 18 residues. CDR1 and CDR2 from the germline V gene are SGHTA and FQGNSA. CDR3 sequence reads: CASSLGIGGGASTDTQYF. Full variable domain (rest looked up from reference TRBV7-2 and TRBJ2-3): GAGVSQSPSNKVTEKGKDVELRCDPISGHTALYWYRQSLGQGLEFLIYFQGNSAPDKSGLPSDRFSAERTGGSVSTLTIQRTQQEDSAVYLCASSLGIGGGASTDTQYFGPGTRLTVL.

This clonotype is identified as medium-sized (0.01 to 0.1%) from frequency. The V gene is TRBV12-3 or TRBV12-4, the J gene TRBJ2-7. The CDR3 runs 14 residues. The CDR3 region is CASSLGGLTYEQYF.

This clonotype is called large (0.1 to 1%) based on its frequency. The V gene is TRBV9, the J gene TRBJ1-4; the TCRdb call, TRBD1, lacks DNA for checking. The CDR3 length is 14 residues. Germline CDR1 reads SGDLS; CDR2 reads YYNGEE. The CDR3 region is CASSYTGGTEKLFF.